The present TCR beta chain was sequenced within a study of blood T cell repertoires in COVID-19. Sequencing was performed with immunoSEQ multiplex PCR; in TCRdb, only in-frame clones are kept and a portion is missing. Among tens of thousands of clones, roughly 80% were seen once, and the ten largest hold about 19%. Germline CDR1 LNHDA, CDR2 SQIVND (reference sequence). Trimming cost V 4 bases and J 0 bases; bases outside gene matches: 8. This CDR3 comprises 17 residues. This clone has at least ten counts. Different DNA sequences within this sample yield the same CDR3. The sequencing input was peripheral blood. The source is a woman aged 80 or over with acute or convalescent COVID-19. V usage is TRBV19 and J usage is TRBJ1-3; 8 bases line up with TRBD1. CDR3 nucleotides: TGTGCCAGTAGTACCCCGGGACAGGCAAGCTCTGGAAACACCATATATTTT. This encodes CASSTPGQASSGNTIYF. Filled out from reference TRBV19 and TRBJ1-3, the complete variable domain reads DGGITQSPKYLFRKEGQNVTLSCEQNLNHDAMYWYRQDPGQGLRLIYYSQIVNDFQKGDIAEGYSVSREKKESFPLTVTSAQKNPTAFYLCASSTPGQASSGNTIYFGEGSWLTVV.